This TCR beta chain was documented in a study of PD-L1 blockade in urothelial cancer. The assay was immunoSEQ multiplex PCR, and TCRdb's table has in-frame clones only and misses some. The table has roughly 95,000 clones, roughly 84% seen once. This CDR3 has 15 residues. Deletions cut 3 bases from V and 0 bases from J, with 11 bases between. Germline values: CDR1 LNHDA, CDR2 SQIVND (reference sequence). Time point of the sample: pretreatment peripheral blood. The sample here was PBMCs, taken around atezolizumab (anti-PD-L1) treatment. This TCR derives from a man aged 60 to 69 with urothelial cancer. V usage is TRBV19 and J usage is TRBJ1-1, with D uncertain. CDR3 nucleotide sequence: TGTGCCAGTAGTATCGGAGGGATAATGAACACTGAAGCTTTCTTT. As protein: CASSIGGIMNTEAFF.